This T cell receptor (beta chain) originates from a study of T cells in women clearing cervical HPV infection. Study-wide context: Case blood drawn at lesion detection; control blood after infection cleared.

Findings of the study overall: Associations may precede or follow infection; HPV-specific or memory T cells were not isolated.

Worth noting for this clone: The antigen is unknown.

Sequencing used immunoSEQ multiplex PCR; TCRdb keeps in-frame clones, though not all of them. This sample's table reports roughly 30,000 clones. Input material: blood buffy coat. The sequence was obtained from a woman aged 18-70 years with a cervical HPV16 infection that either progressed to CIN3+ or cleared (not recorded which).

Partial CDR3 DNA: TGCAGTGCTAGTCCCGGCAATGAG. It translates to CSASPGNE. From start to end, the CDR3 is CSASPGNEQFF. The chain joins TRBV20-1 to TRBJ2-1; no firm D call. The sequenced fragment ends 3 residues before the CDR3 boundary, so the rest is inferred from the germline J gene. Germline V CDR1 and CDR2: DFQATT, SNEGSKA (reference sequence). This CDR3 spans 11 amino acids. V lost 3 bases to trimming and J lost 6 bases, with 6 bases between them.